This T cell receptor (beta chain) was identified in a study of CD8 T cells in ankylosing spondylitis. TCRdb used MiXCR to reprocess the 5' RACE reads, holding one entry per CDR3 protein. Of approximately 140,000 distinct CDR3 sequences in the sample, under 55% were seen once. This CDR3 contains 13 residues. V was pared by 1 base and J by 11 bases, with 12 bases between. Germline V gene sequence: CDR1 MNHEY, CDR2 SVGAGI. Sequenced material: synovial fluid, either unsorted or a sorted T cell fraction (not recorded which). The sequence came from a male donor with ankylosing spondylitis. This chain joins TRBV6-5 and TRBJ2-1; the D gene could be TRBD1 or TRBD2 (5 bases each). The CDR3 protein is CASSYLVGDKQFF. The CDR3 DNA sequence: TGTGCCAGCAGTTACTTGGTGGGGGATAAGCAGTTCTTC.